Below are 8 T cell receptor beta chains sequenced from a single sample in a study of shared clonotypes between healthy human individuals. Terminally differentiated effector memory CD45RA+ cells were excluded by CCR7 positive selection of CD45RO-negative cells. Libraries were prepared by immunoSEQ multiplex PCR; TCRdb keeps only in-frame clonotypes and omits some of them. Among 500,000 to 700,000 clones listed, about 95% were seen once. The sequenced sample was naive CD8+ T cells sorted from blood. The receptor set was obtained from a woman in her twenties or thirties in good health.

V gene TRBV7-2 combines with J gene TRBJ2-7; TRBD2 matches at 13 bases. J was trimmed by 0 bases and V by 7 bases; bases with no gene match: 6. CDR1 is SGHTA and CDR2 is FQGNSA in the germline V gene. CDR3 size: 16 residues. The CDR3 DNA follows: TGTGCCAGCAAGGGACTAGCGGGAATTAGCTCCTACGAGCAGTACTTC. Encoded protein: CASKGLAGISSYEQYF.

The rearrangement joins TRBV30 to TRBJ1-1, with a possible D match to TRBD1 (5 bases). This CDR3 contains 13 residues. Germline V lookup: CDR1 GTSNPN, CDR2 SVGIG (reference sequence). V lost 2 bases and J 6 bases, leaving 13 bases between the germline ends. CDR3 sequence (DNA): TGTGCCTGGAGTCTGGGGGTGGGCCCTGAAGCTTTCTTT. As protein: CAWSLGVGPEAFF.

The chain has TRBV4-1 and TRBJ2-4; D remains unclear. Germline V gene lookup returns CDR1 MGHRA and CDR2 YSYEKL. The CDR3 spans 13 residues. With 6 bases removed from V and 2 bases from J, the gap between germline ends came to 8 bases. CDR3 sequence: CASRRDSKNIQYF. The CDR3 coding sequence is TGCGCCAGCAGACGAGATTCCAAAAACATTCAGTACTTC.

J is TRBJ2-1 and V is TRBV28, with 9 positions matching TRBD2. Germline trimming cut 8 bases from V and 5 bases from J; bases unmatched to any gene: 13. CDR1 is MDHEN, CDR2 SYDVKM, per germline. CDR3 length: 16 residues. CDR3 protein: CASQSSGRTINNEQFF. For the CDR3, the DNA is TGTGCCAGCCAAAGTAGCGGGAGAACGATCAACAATGAGCAGTTCTTC.

The rearrangement joins TRBV4-1 to TRBJ1-5; 12 positions match TRBD1. Germline CDR1 and CDR2: MGHRA and YSYEKL. This CDR3 is built from 18 residues. With V trimmed by 1 base and J by 5 bases, 9 bases remained unmatched. The CDR3 here is CASSQVVRDRGLHQPQHF. The CDR3 DNA sequence: TGCGCCAGCAGCCAAGTTGTACGGGACAGGGGGCTTCATCAGCCCCAGCATTTT.

The CDR3 loop reads CASSPSVGEKAYNEQFF. The CDR3 region has the DNA TGTGCCAGTAGTCCGAGCGTAGGGGAGAAGGCCTACAATGAGCAGTTCTTC. The genes are TRBV19 and TRBJ2-1, with D tentatively TRBD1 or TRBD2 (5 bases each). V lost 5 bases and J lost 2, with 19 bases in between. The CDR3 has 17 amino acids. Per germline, CDR1 LNHDA and CDR2 SQIVND (reference sequence).

The chain has TRBV7-9 and TRBJ1-1, with no clear D. The germline CDR1 and CDR2 sequences are SEHNR and FQNEAQ (reference sequence). This CDR3 spans 15 amino acids. Between the trimmed V and J ends, which lost 5 bases and 0 bases, there was a span of 13 bases. The CDR3 region is CASSLPTGMNTEAFF. The CDR3 DNA is TGTGCCAGCAGCCTACCGACGGGCATGAACACTGAAGCTTTCTTT.

The genes are TRBV4-1 and TRBJ2-5, with 12 bases fitting TRBD2. The J call may be mistaken, given a closer DNA end match to TRBJ2-7. This CDR3 is built from 17 residues. CDR1 is MGHRA and CDR2 is YSYEKL in the germline V gene. CDR3: CASSQPPSGRAYYEQYF. The CDR3 bases are TGCGCCAGCAGCCAACCTCCTAGCGGGAGGGCTTACTACGAGCAGTACTTC.